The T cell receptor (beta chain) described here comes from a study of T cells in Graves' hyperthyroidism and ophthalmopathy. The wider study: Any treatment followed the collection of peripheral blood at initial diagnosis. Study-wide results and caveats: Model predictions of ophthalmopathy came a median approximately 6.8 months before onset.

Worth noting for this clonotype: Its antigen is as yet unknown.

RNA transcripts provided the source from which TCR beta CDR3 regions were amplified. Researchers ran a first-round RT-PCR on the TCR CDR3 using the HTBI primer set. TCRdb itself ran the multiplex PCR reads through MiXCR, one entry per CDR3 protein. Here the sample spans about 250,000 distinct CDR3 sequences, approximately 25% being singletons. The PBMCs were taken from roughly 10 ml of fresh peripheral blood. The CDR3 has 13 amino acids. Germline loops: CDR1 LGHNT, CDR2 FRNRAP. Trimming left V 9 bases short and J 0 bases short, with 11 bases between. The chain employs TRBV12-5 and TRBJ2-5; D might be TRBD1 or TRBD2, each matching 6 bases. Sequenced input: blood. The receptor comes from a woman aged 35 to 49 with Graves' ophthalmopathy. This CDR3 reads CASEGGYQETQYF. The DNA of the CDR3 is TGTGCTAGCGAGGGGGGTTACCAAGAGACCCAGTACTTC.